This T cell receptor (beta chain) was obtained from a study of cytomegalovirus exposure and HLA in healthy donors. V dropped 4 bases and J dropped 3 bases, with 9 bases sitting between them. The CDR3 sequence is 14 residues long. CDR1 is WSHSY and CDR2 is SAAADI in the germline V gene. 13 Jbeta primers and 60 Vbeta primers were used for the PCR. TCRdb's copy holds only in-frame clones and misses some; the assay was immunoSEQ multiplex PCR. Of roughly 150,000 clones in the sample, 75% are singletons; the top ten hold 10% to 12%. This clone has a handful of counts. The receptor was derived from a young man in good health and CMV-seropositive. The J gene is TRBJ1-4, the V gene TRBV10-2; possibly TRBD1 for D (6 bases). Sequenced sample: PBMCs. This chain's CDR3 is CASSVRGPNEKLFF. DNA for the CDR3: TGCGCCAGCAGTGTCAGGGGTCCTAATGAAAAACTGTTTTTT.